This is a list of T cell receptor beta chains from one sample in a study of T cells expressing NK-cell markers. TCRdb re-called the 5' RACE reads, yielding one record per CDR3 amino acid sequence without DNA. In total, the table holds a few hundred thousand distinct CDR3 sequences. Sequencing used blood T cells: a sorted CD56 or NKG2C T cell subset, CD4+ or CD8+ T cells, or bulk PBMC T cells (not recorded which). The receptors stem from a man aged 18-69 years in good health. The CDR3 runs from the conserved cysteine through the conserved F or W.

TRBJ1-1 | TRBV5-1 | CASSLAAGTATTEAFF
TRBJ2-2 | TRBV5-1 | CASSLRQGTGELFF
TRBJ2-7 | TRBV20-1 | CSASGLAGLSYEQYF
TRBJ1-2 | TRBV3-1 | CASSALRGRGYTF
TRBJ2-3 | TRBV11-2 | CASSLRGDRGPDTQYF
TRBJ2-1 | TRBV29-1 | CSAGQSYNEQFF
TRBJ1-6 | TRBV14 | CASSLNQGRNSPLHF
TRBJ1-2 | TRBV6-1 | CASSPGTGAHLNYGYTF
TRBJ2-3 | TRBV12-5 | CASGLRRTDTQYF
TRBJ2-7 | TRBV11-1 | CASSLDRVREQYF